This T cell receptor (beta chain) appears in the sequencing data of a study of control samples from healthy donors and cancer patients. Assay used: immunoSEQ multiplex PCR; TCRdb lists only in-frame clones, some missing. The repertoire holds roughly 140,000 clones, 89% seen once, with less than 5% in the top ten. In germline, CDR1 is SNHLY, CDR2 FYNNEI. Trimming took off 0 bases at V and 10 bases at J, with 16 bases between the two ends. This CDR3 comprises 15 residues. The V gene is TRBV2, the J gene TRBJ1-5, with D possibly being TRBD1 (6 bases). This TCR came from a man in his thirties or forties in good health. The sample comprised blood. The CDR3 here is CASSEARAGVSPQHF. The CDR3 DNA follows: TGTGCCAGCAGTGAAGCTCGGGCAGGGGTTAGCCCCCAGCATTTT.